This T cell receptor beta chain derives from a study of brain T cells in children with intractable seizures. The repertoire was sequenced with immunoSEQ multiplex PCR; TCRdb's copy has only in-frame clones and lacks some. The repertoire holds about 340,000 clones, with 93% as singletons. The V end lost 0 bases, the J end lost 4 bases, and 17 bases lay between the germline ends. The germline V gene has CDR1 SGHTS and CDR2 YDEGEE. The CDR3 has 17 residues. With respect to this clone: The antigen is not known.

Study-level findings and limits: HCMV serostatus was not known, and viral specificity came from CDR3 similarity only.

Stated time point: blood from clinic visit 5 months post-surgery; TSC patient then seizure free. This rearrangement joins TRBV5-8 to TRBJ1-3; a weak D match, TRBD1 (5 bases). The receptor was derived from a boy under two years old with tuberous sclerosis and intractable seizures. The sample was peripheral blood, taken 5 to 6 months after surgery. As DNA, the CDR3 is TGTGCCAGCAGCTTGGTCACAGGCCTGGTGAGAGGAAACACCATATATTTT. Translated: CASSLVTGLVRGNTIYF.